Described below is a single T cell receptor beta chain sequence and its context. This entry comes from a study of blood T cells in healthy people across ages. V lost 0 bases to trimming and J lost 3 bases; unmatched junction nucleotides: 7. The CDR3 is made up of 17 amino acids. Germline CDR1 SGHVS, CDR2 FQNEAQ. Healthy Caucasian individuals from Russia aged about 6 to 95 were enrolled as donors. Alongside a J-beta primer mix, a sample-barcoded 5' primer served in a second PCR lasting about 6 to 12 cycles. All cDNA molecules were each tagged by a template-switch adaptor with 12 random nucleotides. TCRdb re-analysed the 5' RACE reads in MiXCR, keeping a single row per CDR3 protein. The table shows roughly 700,000 distinct CDR3 sequences, with roughly 25% occurring only once. The sample also formed part of further work on T cells of mothers and their children.

The TCR originated in a boy younger than 18 in good health. Sequenced: blood. The chain is built from TRBV7-8 and TRBJ1-3, with 8 bases that match TRBD1. The CDR3 coding sequence is TGTGCCAGCAGCTTAGCCCTAACAGGGGGAGGTGGAAACACCATATATTTT. This gives the protein CASSLALTGGGGNTIYF.